The 8 T cell receptor beta chains in this list originate from one sample, sequenced in a study of shared clonotypes between healthy human individuals. Naive CD8 cells lacked CD45RO, underwent positive selection for CCR7 and left out terminally differentiated effector memory CD45RA+ cells. Libraries were prepared by immunoSEQ multiplex PCR; TCRdb keeps only in-frame clonotypes and omits some of them. The profile covers hundreds of thousands of clones, with 95% appearing a single time and over 0.095% taken by the ten largest. Sequenced sample: naive CD8+ T cells sorted from blood. The receptors shown here come from a woman aged 25-40 years in good health.

This clone was seen a single time. This chain joins TRBV6-5 and TRBJ1-5; D not certain. This CDR3 contains 14 residues. V lost 6 bases, J lost 0 bases, and 9 bases lay in between. Germline CDR1 reads MNHEY; CDR2 reads SVGAGI. The CDR3 DNA sequence: TGTGCCAGCAGCCAAAGCGGTAGCAATCAGCCCCAGCATTTT. It is translated as CASSQSGSNQPQHF.

This CDR3 reads CASSGQGGETQYF. The CDR3 nucleotides read TGTGCCAGCAGCGGACAGGGCGGAGAGACCCAGTACTTC. J is TRBJ2-5 and V is TRBV9; 7 bases match TRBD1. The germline CDR1 and CDR2 sequences are SGDLS and YYNGEE. The CDR3 is 13 residues long. V lost 3 bases to trimming and J lost 4 bases; unmatched junction nucleotides: 3.

V is TRBV7-9 and J is TRBJ2-1; D is perhaps TRBD1 (5 bases). Per the germline V gene, CDR1 is SEHNR and CDR2 is FQNEAQ (reference sequence). This CDR3 has 13 amino acids. The V end lost 0 bases, the J end lost 15 bases, and 15 bases lay between the germline ends. The CDR3 loop is CASSLARTSPPFF. The CDR3 coding sequence is TGTGCCAGCAGCTTAGCACGGACATCTCCCCCGTTCTTC.

The chain employs TRBV6-1 and TRBJ2-5; the D is unclear. CDR3 length equals 17 residues. The V end lost 0 bases, the J end lost 5 bases, and 19 bases lay between the germline ends. Germline lookup yields CDR1 MNHNS and CDR2 SASEGT. CDR3 in amino acids: CASSEAPPIVPEETQYF. The CDR3 DNA reads as TGTGCCAGCAGTGAAGCCCCTCCCATCGTTCCGGAGGAGACCCAGTACTTC.

The V gene is TRBV7-6, the J gene TRBJ2-2, with TRBD1 as a possible D gene (5 bases). There are 13 residues in the CDR3. Germline V gene sequence: CDR1 SGHVS, CDR2 FNYEAQ. The V and J ends lost 5 bases and 5 bases respectively, with 9 bases between them. CDR3 in amino acids: CASSPRVTGELFF. The DNA of the CDR3 is TGTGCCAGCAGCCCCAGGGTTACCGGGGAGCTGTTTTTT. The variable domain in full, with the rest retrieved from reference TRBV7-6 and TRBJ2-2, is GAGVSQSPRYKVTKRGQDVALRCDPISGHVSLYWYRQALGQGPEFLTYFNYEAQQDKSGLPNDRFSAERPEGSISTLTIQRTEQRDSAMYRCASSPRVTGELFFGEGSRLTVL.

Written as DNA, the CDR3 is TGTGCCAGCAGTTTTCAGGGCTCTGAACTGTTTTTT. This translates into CASSFQGSELFF. The gene calls are TRBV27 and TRBJ1-4; D is perhaps TRBD1 (5 bases). V was pared by 3 bases and J by 12 bases, with 11 bases between. CDR3 length: 12 residues. From germline, CDR1 is MNHEY and CDR2 SMNVEV (reference sequence).

The chain uses TRBV27 and TRBJ2-1; 12 positions match TRBD2. CDR1 and CDR2 (germline): MNHEY, SMNVEV (reference sequence). J lost 0 bases, V lost 4 bases, and 7 bases had no gene match. CDR3 length: 18 residues. Here the CDR3 DNA reads TGTGCCAGCAGTTCCGGGACTAGCGGGCTAAGCTCCTACAATGAGCAGTTCTTC. It yields the protein CASSSGTSGLSSYNEQFF.

The rearrangement joins TRBV9 to TRBJ2-7; 12 bases align to TRBD2. The V gene's germline CDR1 is SGDLS and CDR2 YYNGEE. CDR3 length equals 14 residues. V shed 3 bases, J shed 4 bases, and the junction held 2 bases outside the gene matches. CDR3 sequence: CASSASGRDYEQYF. CDR3 sequence (DNA): TGTGCCAGCAGCGCTAGCGGGAGGGATTACGAGCAGTACTTC. Full variable domain (outside the CDR3, taken from reference TRBV9 and TRBJ2-7): DSGVTQTPKHLITATGQRVTLRCSPRSGDLSVYWYQQSLDQGLQFLIQYYNGEERAKGNILERFSAQQFPDLHSELNLSSLELGDSALYFCASSASGRDYEQYFGPGTRLTVT.